This T cell receptor beta chain was found in a study of control samples from healthy donors and cancer patients. The V and J ends lost 4 bases and 4 bases, in that order; junction bases with no gene match: 8. The CDR3 sequence is 17 residues long. Germline V gene sequence: CDR1 SGHNT, CDR2 YYREEE (reference sequence). A single count supports this clone. Generated by immunoSEQ multiplex PCR, the TCRdb table keeps only in-frame clones and is missing some. Of 60,000 to 75,000 clones in the sample, roughly 87% are singletons; the top ten hold approximately 5.5%. The sequence was collected from a man aged 55 to 70 with colorectal cancer. The chain recombines TRBV5-4 with TRBJ2-5, with 15 bases lining up with TRBD2. Sequencing input: PBMCs. The DNA for the CDR3 is TGTGCCAGCAGCCCGCGGACTAGCGGGGGGGCGGGAGAGACCCAGTACTTC. This translates into CASSPRTSGGAGETQYF.